Each of the 10 T cell receptor beta chains below was sequenced from the same sample in a study of Ad26.COV2.S vaccination and SARS-CoV-2 variants. TCRdb keeps only in-frame clones here, not all; method: immunoSEQ multiplex PCR. The sample has 180,000 or so clones, around 85% seen once; the top ten hold over 4.5%. The sample here was peripheral blood, taken after recovery from COVID-19. The receptors derive from a human donor who had recovered from COVID-19.

V gene TRBV10-3 combines with J gene TRBJ2-1; the D is unclear. The V end lost 4 bases, the J end lost 5 bases, and 12 bases lay between the germline ends. The CDR3 sequence is 14 residues long. Per germline, CDR1 ENHRY and CDR2 SYGVKD. CDR3 nucleotides: TGTGCCATCAGTGCGAACCTTGGCAACAATGAGCAGTTCTTC. As protein: CAISANLGNNEQFF.

The chain employs TRBV19 and TRBJ1-3, with 9 bases aligning to TRBD1. Germline V gene data show CDR1 as LNHDA and CDR2 as SQIVND (reference sequence). The CDR3 has 16 amino acids. Trimming cost V 8 bases and J 4 bases; bases outside gene matches: 12. CDR3 DNA sequence: TGTGCCAGTGACGACCCCGGGACAGGGATCGGAAACACCATATATTTT. Translation gives CASDDPGTGIGNTIYF.

The V call is TRBV19, the J call TRBJ1-1; maybe TRBD1 (5 bases). The CDR3 covers 15 residues. CDR1 and CDR2 from the germline V gene are LNHDA and SQIVND (reference sequence). The V end lost 1 base, the J end lost 5 bases, and 14 bases lay between the germline ends. CDR3 bases: TGTGCCAGTAGTATAGCCCCTCCAGGGCGGACTGAAGCTTTCTTT. This gives the protein CASSIAPPGRTEAFF.

This chain links TRBV7-9 with TRBJ2-2; no firm D call. V dropped 3 bases and J dropped 7 bases, with 12 bases sitting between them. CDR1 is SEHNR, CDR2 FQNEAQ, per germline (reference sequence). This CDR3 spans 14 amino acids. Here the CDR3 reads CASSFGDKGGELFF. CDR3 coding DNA: TGTGCCAGCAGCTTTGGGGATAAGGGCGGGGAGCTGTTTTTT.

In this sample, this clone turned up once. The CDR3: CAWSWGRIYEQYF. In DNA form, the CDR3 reads TGTGCCTGGAGTTGGGGGCGCATCTACGAGCAGTACTTC. The rearrangement joins TRBV30 to TRBJ2-7; D is possibly TRBD1 (6 bases). The CDR3 loop spans 13 amino acids. V lost 2 bases, J lost 3 bases, and 11 bases lay in between. Germline loops: CDR1 GTSNPN, CDR2 SVGIG (reference sequence).

This chain joins TRBV5-1 and TRBJ1-1; the D gene is possibly TRBD1 (6 bases). Per the germline V gene, CDR1 is SGHRS and CDR2 is YFSETQ. V gave up 7 bases and J gave up 0 bases, with 13 bases separating them. The CDR3 extends over 14 amino acids. In DNA, the CDR3 is TGCGCCAGCGGAACAGGGATCATGAACACTGAAGCTTTCTTT. It yields the protein CASGTGIMNTEAFF.

The rearrangement uses TRBV7-8 and TRBJ2-7; 7 bases fit TRBD2. With 4 bases clipped from V and 1 base from J, the junction kept 4 bases outside the gene matches. CDR1 and CDR2 from the germline V gene are SGHVS and FQNEAQ. This CDR3 region has 14 residues. As DNA, the CDR3 is TGTGCCAGCAGCTCGAGGGACTATTCCTACGAGCAGTACTTC. Translating gives CASSSRDYSYEQYF.

The chain recombines TRBV9 with TRBJ1-3, with TRBD1 identical over 8 bases. The CDR3 covers 16 residues. J gave up 0 bases and V 4 bases, and 6 bases lay outside the gene matches. The germline V gene encodes CDR1 SGDLS and CDR2 YYNGEE. The DNA of the CDR3 is TGTGCCAGCAGCCTCGGACAGGGAAACTCTGGAAACACCATATATTTT. It translates to CASSLGQGNSGNTIYF.

This chain uses TRBV29-1 with TRBJ1-2; D unresolved. The germline CDR1 and CDR2 sequences are SQVTM and ANQGSEA. This CDR3 region has 12 residues. Trimming cost V 5 bases and J 3 bases, with 10 bases left between them. CDR3 DNA: TGCAGCGTTTGGGATGGGGACTATGGCTACACCTTC. Residues: CSVWDGDYGYTF. The variable domain in full, completed from reference TRBV29-1 and TRBJ1-2, reads SAVISQKPSRDICQRGTSLTIQCQVDSQVTMMFWYRQQPGQSLTLIATANQGSEATYESGFVIDKFPISRPNLTFSTLTVSNMSPEDSSIYLCSVWDGDYGYTFGSGTRLTVV.

The V and J genes are TRBV4-1 and TRBJ1-5; 7 positions agree with TRBD1. Trimming at V came to 4 bases and at J to 4 bases, leaving 7 bases not matched to a gene. CDR1 and CDR2 (germline): MGHRA, YSYEKL. The CDR3 extends over 15 amino acids. The CDR3 DNA follows: TGCGCCAGCAGCCGCGGAGCAGGGGGGAATCAGCCCCAGCATTTT. It yields the protein CASSRGAGGNQPQHF.